Below are 27 T cell receptor beta chains sequenced from a single sample in a study of Graves' ophthalmopathy and Graves' hyperthyroidism. Scientists amplified the TCR beta CDR3 regions from RNA transcripts. Scientists carried out first-round RT-PCR using HTBI primers and then a second-round multiplex PCR. In TCRdb, the multiplex PCR reads were re-called with MiXCR into one record per CDR3 protein. Among 900,000 to 1,200,000 distinct CDR3 sequences listed, roughly two fifths were seen once. The sample taken for sequencing was peripheral blood or thyroid tissue (not recorded which). These receptors originate from an adult man with Graves' hyperthyroidism.

This clonotype has at least ten counts. This chain links TRBV20-1 with TRBJ1-4; D possibly corresponds to TRBD1 (6 bases). The CDR3 runs 16 residues. Trimming stripped 0 bases from V and 3 bases from J, with 14 bases between. Germline V gives CDR1 DFQATT, CDR2 SNEGSKA (reference sequence). The CDR3, as DNA: TGCAGTGCTAGAGATGGGGGGGCCCAGGCTAATGAAAAACTGTTTTTT. Residues: CSARDGGAQANEKLFF.

The chain uses TRBV24-1 and TRBJ1-5; a possible D gene is TRBD1 (6 bases). Between the trimmed V and J ends, which lost 5 bases and 6 bases, there was a span of 13 bases. This CDR3 contains 14 residues. Germline V lookup: CDR1 KGHDR, CDR2 SFDVKD. The DNA of the CDR3 is TGTGCCACCAGTGTTGTGGGGGCAGGTCAGCCCCAGCATTTT. Residues: CATSVVGAGQPQHF.

The rearrangement uses TRBV6-6 and TRBJ1-1, with D tentatively TRBD1 (5 bases). V was shortened by 6 bases and J by 6 bases, with 14 bases between the two germline ends. The CDR3 covers 13 residues. Germline values: CDR1 MNHNY, CDR2 SVGAGI (reference sequence). CDR3 protein: CASSHTGGSEAFF. CDR3 sequence (DNA): TGTGCCAGCAGCCACACAGGAGGGTCTGAAGCTTTCTTT.

This clonotype was recorded at least ten times. The chain combines TRBV20-1 with TRBJ1-5; a weak D match, TRBD1 (5 bases). The CDR3 runs to 12 residues. Trimming removed 5 bases at V and 1 base at J, with 6 bases between. The germline gives CDR1 DFQATT, CDR2 SNEGSKA (reference sequence). The CDR3 is CSAWDSNQPQHF. The CDR3 nucleotides read TGCAGTGCTTGGGACAGCAATCAGCCCCAGCATTTT.

This clonotype was detected ten times or more. V usage is TRBV20-1 and J usage is TRBJ1-4; D is unresolved. The V end lost 2 bases, the J end lost 8 bases, and 15 bases lay between the germline ends. This CDR3 is 14 amino acids long. Germline-derived CDR1 and CDR2 are DFQATT and SNEGSKA (reference sequence). As DNA, the CDR3 is TGCAGTGCTAGAAAACCGGCCAGCAACGAAAAACTGTTTTTT. It is translated as CSARKPASNEKLFF.

The V call is TRBV2, the J call TRBJ1-6, with D unresolved. V lost 0 bases to trimming and J lost 7 bases, with 4 bases between them. The CDR3 spans 13 residues. Germline V gene sequence: CDR1 SNHLY, CDR2 FYNNEI. The CDR3 is CASSEARNSPLHF. The CDR3 DNA reads as TGTGCCAGCAGTGAAGCGCGAAATTCACCCCTCCACTTT.

This chain links TRBV15 with TRBJ2-5; TRBD2 is a possible D gene (6 bases). V lost 3 bases, J lost 7 bases, and 15 bases lay in between. This CDR3 spans 14 amino acids. Germline CDR1 reads LNHNV; CDR2 reads YYDKDF (reference sequence). The CDR3 here is CATSSMEQGGTQYF. The CDR3 bases are TGTGCCACCAGCAGCATGGAGCAGGGAGGGACCCAGTACTTC.

On this clonotype itself: One junction end disagrees with the germline gene, perhaps due to a read error. CDR3 loop: CSVVTGTANTVYF. DNA of the CDR3: TGCAGCGTTGTAACCGGGACAGCGAACACCGTATATTTT. The rearrangement links TRBV29-1 to TRBJ1-3; 7 bases are a match to TRBD1. Germline CDR1 and CDR2: SQVTM and ANQGSEA. The CDR3 loop spans 13 amino acids.

A few counts support this clonotype. The V and J genes are TRBV5-8 and TRBJ1-1; D not resolved. CDR3 size: 14 residues. The V gene lost 4 bases and the J gene lost 3 bases, with 13 bases spanning the gap. Germline V gene data show CDR1 as SGHTS and CDR2 as YDEGEE. DNA of the CDR3: TGTGCCAGCAGCCAAAGTCCGTCCGACACTGAAGCTTTCTTT. This sequence encodes CASSQSPSDTEAFF.

A note on this clonotype: One end of the junction is discordant with germline, which a read error may explain. This rearrangement joins TRBV4-2 to TRBJ1-2; possible D gene TRBD1, 6 bases. CDR3 length: 15 amino acids. Germline CDR1 reads LGHNA; CDR2 reads YNFKEQ. The chain's CDR3 is CTSSQDGGGSYGYTF. The CDR3 DNA sequence: TGTACCAGCAGCCAAGATGGGGGCGGGAGCTATGGCTACACCTTC.

In the case of this clonotype: One junction end disagrees with the germline gene, perhaps due to a read error. V and J are TRBV15 and TRBJ2-2; possible D gene TRBD2, 7 bases. This CDR3 region has 17 residues. Per germline, CDR1 LNHNV and CDR2 YYDKDF (reference sequence). The CDR3 is CASSRLGEGTLAGELFF. The CDR3, as DNA: TGTGCCAGCAGCAGACTGGGAGAGGGGACACTAGCGGGGGAGCTGTTTTTT. The full variable domain, completed using reference TRBV15 and TRBJ2-2, is DAMVIQNPRYQVTQFGKPVTLSCSQTLNHNVMYWYQQKSSQAPKLLFHYYDKDFNNEADTPDNFQSRRPNTSFCFLDIRSPGLGDTAMYLCASSRLGEGTLAGELFFGEGSRLTVL.

The CDR3 sequence is CAWTGADYGYTF. The CDR3 nucleotides are TGTGCCTGGACCGGGGCCGACTATGGCTACACCTTC. The rearrangement uses TRBV30 and TRBJ1-2; D is possibly TRBD1 (5 bases). In germline, CDR1 is GTSNPN, CDR2 SVGIG (reference sequence). V lost 4 bases, J lost 3 bases, and 9 bases lay in between. This CDR3 is built from 12 residues.

This clonotype appeared many times. The V call is TRBV19, the J call TRBJ1-5; the match to TRBD1 covers 7 bases. J lost 5 bases, V lost 7 bases, and 8 bases had no gene match. There are 14 residues in the CDR3. Per the germline V gene, CDR1 is LNHDA and CDR2 is SQIVND (reference sequence). The CDR3 nucleotides read TGTGCCAGTACCTGGGACAGTTCATATCAGCCCCAGCATTTT. Translation: CASTWDSSYQPQHF.

This clonotype was counted many times. J is TRBJ1-2 and V is TRBV5-1, with D tentatively TRBD1 (5 bases). Trimming took off 3 bases at V and 2 bases at J, with 14 bases between the two ends. The length of the CDR3 is 15 residues. CDR1 SGHRS and CDR2 YFSETQ come from the germline V gene. The CDR3 region has the DNA TGCGCCAGCAGCTCAAGGGGACCAACCAACTATGGCTACACCTTC. Its translation is CASSSRGPTNYGYTF.

This clonotype was recorded at least ten times. The chain recombines TRBV4-3 with TRBJ1-5, with D maybe TRBD1 (5 bases). Germline V gene sequence: CDR1 LGHNA, CDR2 YSLEER. V dropped 0 bases and J dropped 6 bases, with 9 bases sitting between them. The CDR3 has 14 amino acids. DNA of the CDR3: TGCGCCAGCAGCCAAGATCAGGGAGGTCAGCCCCAGCATTTT. Translation: CASSQDQGGQPQHF.

This chain uses TRBV7-2 with TRBJ2-7, with 11 bases aligning to TRBD2. The J segment lost 6 bases and the V segment lost 5 bases, leaving 12 bases of the junction unmatched. Germline-derived CDR1 and CDR2 are SGHTA and FQGNSA. The CDR3 sequence is 16 residues long. CDR3 nucleotide sequence: TGTGCCAGCAGCCTCCCCGGGGGGCTAGCGGGAGGCGAGCAGTACTTC. This gives the protein CASSLPGGLAGGEQYF.

V usage is TRBV5-1 and J usage is TRBJ2-7; 9 positions agree with TRBD1. The germline gives CDR1 SGHRS, CDR2 YFSETQ. This CDR3 has 16 residues. The V and J ends lost 3 bases and 1 base, in that order; junction bases with no gene match: 8. CDR3 nucleotides: TGCGCCAGCAGCTATGATCCGGGACAGGGATCCTACGAGCAGTACTTC. Protein product: CASSYDPGQGSYEQYF.

This clonotype was recorded a few times. The gene calls are TRBV12-3 or TRBV12-4 and TRBJ2-7, with D possibly being TRBD1 (5 bases). The ends were cut back, 4 bases at V and 5 bases at J, with 27 bases in the middle. The CDR3 extends over 18 amino acids. This CDR3 reads CASSYSTQDDADPDEQYF. Here the CDR3 DNA reads TGTGCCAGCAGTTACTCGACACAGGACGACGCCGATCCTGACGAGCAGTACTTC.

The CDR3 region is CASSLGDSGFYEQYF. The CDR3 DNA reads as TGTGCCAGCAGTTTAGGTGATAGCGGATTCTACGAGCAGTACTTC. The chain recombines TRBV12-3 or TRBV12-4 with TRBJ2-7, with TRBD2 as a possible D gene (6 bases). This CDR3 has 15 residues. Trimming removed 1 base from V and 3 bases from J, with 13 bases in between.

This clonotype was counted only a few times. A junction boundary mismatches the germline segment, possibly from a read error. This chain uses TRBV10-3 with TRBJ1-2; D may be TRBD1 (5 bases). Germline V lookup: CDR1 ENHRY, CDR2 SYGVKD. The CDR3 is made up of 14 amino acids. CDR3 in amino acids: CASSLGRGIYGYTF. The CDR3 DNA reads as TGTGCCAGCAGTTTAGGAAGGGGCATCTATGGCTACACCTTC.

The CDR3 reads CASSPRPGDRFF. CDR3 coding DNA: TGTGCCAGCAGCCCACGGCCAGGGGATCGGTTTTTT. The chain employs TRBV7-9 and TRBJ2-2; maybe TRBD1 (6 bases). Per germline, CDR1 SEHNR and CDR2 FQNEAQ (reference sequence). This CDR3 contains 12 residues. Trimming shortened V by 5 bases and J by 16 bases, and 17 bases separated the two germline ends.

This clonotype occurred many times. One end of the junction is discordant with germline, which a read error may explain. This rearrangement joins TRBV5-8 to TRBJ2-7, with D uncertain. Germline lookup yields CDR1 SGHTS and CDR2 YDEGEE. The CDR3 spans 9 residues. The CDR3, as DNA: TGTGCCAGCAGCACCCCTCCAGACTTC. Translation gives CASSTPPDF.

This chain's CDR3 is CAISDERERFEQFF. The CDR3 DNA reads as TGTGCCATCAGTGACGAGCGGGAGAGGTTCGAGCAGTTCTTC. The J gene is TRBJ2-1, the V gene TRBV10-3; 8 nucleotides align to TRBD2. Germline assignment: CDR1 ENHRY and CDR2 SYGVKD. The trim removed 3 bases at V and 10 bases at J, leaving 8 bases unmatched. The CDR3 covers 14 residues.

The CDR3 reads CATSTGQGRGTEAFF. CDR3 DNA sequence: TGTGCCACCAGCACAGGACAGGGACGGGGTACTGAAGCTTTCTTT. The chain employs TRBV15 and TRBJ1-1; 8 bases agree with TRBD1. Germline CDR1 LNHNV, CDR2 YYDKDF (reference sequence). V lost 4 bases, J lost 5 bases, and 9 bases stayed unmatched. This CDR3 contains 15 residues.

The genes are TRBV15 and TRBJ1-2, with D maybe TRBD1 (6 bases). Germline values: CDR1 LNHNV, CDR2 YYDKDF (reference sequence). The CDR3 is 15 amino acids. V was cut by 3 bases and J by 4 bases, with 15 bases left in between. For the CDR3, the DNA is TGTGCCACCAGCAGTGTTCAGGGGACTAGCTATGGCTACACCTTC. This codes for CATSSVQGTSYGYTF.

This clonotype has a count of ten or more. The J gene is TRBJ1-4, the V gene TRBV25-1; TRBD1 agrees at 7 bases. The germline V gene has CDR1 MGHDK and CDR2 SYGVNS. This CDR3 contains 15 residues. V shed 2 bases and J 8 bases; nucleotides not matched to a gene: 8. Here the CDR3 DNA reads TGTGCCAGCAGTGAACCGACAGGGAAGGGCGAAAAACTGTTTTTT. It yields the protein CASSEPTGKGEKLFF.

The V gene is TRBV10-2, the J gene TRBJ2-2, with 10 bases matching TRBD1. Trimming took 8 bases from V and 4 from J; bases not matched to a gene: 7. CDR1 and CDR2 from the germline V gene are WSHSY and SAAADI. This CDR3 is built from 15 residues. The CDR3 DNA sequence: TGCGCCAGCTATAGACAGGGGGCGGTCACCGGGGAGCTGTTTTTT. Protein product: CASYRQGAVTGELFF.